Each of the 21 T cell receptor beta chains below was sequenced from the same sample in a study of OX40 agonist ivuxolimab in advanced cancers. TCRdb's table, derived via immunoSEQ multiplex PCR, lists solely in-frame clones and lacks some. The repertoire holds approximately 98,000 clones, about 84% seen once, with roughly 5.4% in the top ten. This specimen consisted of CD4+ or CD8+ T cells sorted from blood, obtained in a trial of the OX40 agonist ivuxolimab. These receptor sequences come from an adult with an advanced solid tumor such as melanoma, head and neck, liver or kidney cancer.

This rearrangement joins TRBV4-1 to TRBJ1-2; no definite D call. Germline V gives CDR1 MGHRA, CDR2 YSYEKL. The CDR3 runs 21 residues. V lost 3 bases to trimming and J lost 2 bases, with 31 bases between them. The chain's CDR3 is CASSHPSSPEGGEWSNYGYTF. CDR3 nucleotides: TGCGCCAGCAGCCACCCATCTAGTCCGGAGGGAGGCGAGTGGTCCAACTATGGCTACACCTTC.

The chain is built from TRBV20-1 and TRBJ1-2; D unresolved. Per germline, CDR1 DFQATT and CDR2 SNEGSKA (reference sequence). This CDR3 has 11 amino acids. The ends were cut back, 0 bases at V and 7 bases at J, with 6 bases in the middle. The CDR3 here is CSARDVSGYTF. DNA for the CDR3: TGCAGTGCTAGAGATGTCTCTGGCTACACCTTC.

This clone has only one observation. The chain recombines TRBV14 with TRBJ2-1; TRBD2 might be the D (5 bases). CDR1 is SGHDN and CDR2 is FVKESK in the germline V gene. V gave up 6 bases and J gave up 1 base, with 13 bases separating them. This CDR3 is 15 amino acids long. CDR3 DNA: TGTGCCAGCAGATCGGGGTGGGTTTCCTACAATGAGCAGTTCTTC. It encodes CASRSGWVSYNEQFF.

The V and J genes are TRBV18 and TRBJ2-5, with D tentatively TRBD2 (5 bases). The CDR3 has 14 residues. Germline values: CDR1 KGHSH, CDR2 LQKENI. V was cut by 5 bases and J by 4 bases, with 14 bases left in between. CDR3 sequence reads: CASSGSEGGETQYF. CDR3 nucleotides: TGTGCCAGCTCAGGGAGTGAGGGTGGAGAGACCCAGTACTTC.

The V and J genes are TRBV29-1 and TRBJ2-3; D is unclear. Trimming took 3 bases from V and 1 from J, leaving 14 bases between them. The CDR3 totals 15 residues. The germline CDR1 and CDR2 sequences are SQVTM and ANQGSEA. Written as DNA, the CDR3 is TGCAGCGTTGAGCTGGGGAAGTTTGGCACAGATACGCAGTATTTT. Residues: CSVELGKFGTDTQYF.

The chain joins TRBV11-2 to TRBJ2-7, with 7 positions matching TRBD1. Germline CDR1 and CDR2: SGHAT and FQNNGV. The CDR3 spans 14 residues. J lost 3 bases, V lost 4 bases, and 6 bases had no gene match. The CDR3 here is CASSSGTVFYEQYF. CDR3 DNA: TGTGCCAGCAGCTCTGGGACAGTGTTCTACGAGCAGTACTTC.

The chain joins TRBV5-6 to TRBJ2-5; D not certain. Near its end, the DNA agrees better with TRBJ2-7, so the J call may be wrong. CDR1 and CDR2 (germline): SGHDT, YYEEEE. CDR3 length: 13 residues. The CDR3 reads CASSLPSTYEQYF. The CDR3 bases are TGTGCCAGCAGCTTGCCTAGTACCTACGAGCAGTACTTC.

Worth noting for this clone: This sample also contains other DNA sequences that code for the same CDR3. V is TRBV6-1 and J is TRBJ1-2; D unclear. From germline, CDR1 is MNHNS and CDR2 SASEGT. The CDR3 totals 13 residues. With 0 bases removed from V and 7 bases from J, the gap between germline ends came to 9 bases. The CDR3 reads CASSEARVGGYTF. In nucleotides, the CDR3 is TGTGCCAGCAGTGAAGCCCGAGTTGGTGGCTACACCTTC.

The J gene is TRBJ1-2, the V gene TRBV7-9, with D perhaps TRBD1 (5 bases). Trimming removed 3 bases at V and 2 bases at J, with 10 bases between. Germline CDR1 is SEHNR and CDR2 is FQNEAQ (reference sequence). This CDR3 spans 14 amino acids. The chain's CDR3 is CASSLPGRNYGYTF. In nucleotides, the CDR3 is TGTGCCAGCAGCTTGCCGGGACGGAACTATGGCTACACCTTC.

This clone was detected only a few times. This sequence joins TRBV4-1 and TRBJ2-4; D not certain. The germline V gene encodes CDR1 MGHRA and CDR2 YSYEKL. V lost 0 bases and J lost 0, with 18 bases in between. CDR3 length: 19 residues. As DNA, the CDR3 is TGCGCCAGCAGCCAAGATTCCCTTATAGGAGAGAGAGCCAAAAACATTCAGTACTTC. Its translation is CASSQDSLIGERAKNIQYF.

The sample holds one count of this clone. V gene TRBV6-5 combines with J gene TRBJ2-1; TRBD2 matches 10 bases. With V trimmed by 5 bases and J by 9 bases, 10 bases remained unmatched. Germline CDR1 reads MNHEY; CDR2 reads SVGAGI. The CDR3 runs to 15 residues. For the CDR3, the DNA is TGTGCCAGCAGTCACGGTAGCCTAGCGGGAGTTGAGCAGTTCTTC. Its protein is CASSHGSLAGVEQFF.

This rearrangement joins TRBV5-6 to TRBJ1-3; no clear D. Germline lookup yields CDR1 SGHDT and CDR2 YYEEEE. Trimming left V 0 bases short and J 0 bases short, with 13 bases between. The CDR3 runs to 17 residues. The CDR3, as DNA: TGTGCCAGCAGCTTGGGTGTCGGGCAATCCTCTGGAAACACCATATATTTT. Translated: CASSLGVGQSSGNTIYF. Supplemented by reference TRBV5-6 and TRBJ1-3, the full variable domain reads DAGVTQSPTHLIKTRGQQVTLRCSPKSGHDTVSWYQQALGQGPQFIFQYYEEEERQRGNFPDRFSGHQFPNYSSELNVNALLLGDSALYLCASSLGVGQSSGNTIYFGEGSWLTVV.

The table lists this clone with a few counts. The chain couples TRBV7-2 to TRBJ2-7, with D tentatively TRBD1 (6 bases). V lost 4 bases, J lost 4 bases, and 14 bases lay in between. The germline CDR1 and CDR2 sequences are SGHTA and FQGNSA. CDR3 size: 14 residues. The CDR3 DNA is TGTGCCAGCAGCTGGAAGGTGGGGGCGTACGAGCAGTACTTC. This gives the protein CASSWKVGAYEQYF.

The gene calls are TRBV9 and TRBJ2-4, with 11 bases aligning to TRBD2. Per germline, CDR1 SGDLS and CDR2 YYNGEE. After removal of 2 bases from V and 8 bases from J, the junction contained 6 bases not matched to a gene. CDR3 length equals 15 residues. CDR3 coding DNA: TGTGCCAGCAGCGTGGCTAGCGGGGGGTGGGACATTCAGTACTTC. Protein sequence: CASSVASGGWDIQYF.

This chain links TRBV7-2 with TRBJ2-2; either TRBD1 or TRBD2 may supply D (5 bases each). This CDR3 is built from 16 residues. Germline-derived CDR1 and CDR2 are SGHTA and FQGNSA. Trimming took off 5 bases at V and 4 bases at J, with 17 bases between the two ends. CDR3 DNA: TGTGCCAGCAGCCCTAGGGACCGCCGACTCACCGGGGAGCTGTTTTTT. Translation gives CASSPRDRRLTGELFF.

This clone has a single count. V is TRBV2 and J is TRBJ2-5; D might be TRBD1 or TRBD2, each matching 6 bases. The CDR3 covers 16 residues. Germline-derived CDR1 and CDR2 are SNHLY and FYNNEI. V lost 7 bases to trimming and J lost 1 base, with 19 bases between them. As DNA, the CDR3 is TGTGCCAGCAAGGGGGGAAGGGGGGTTAGCCAAGAGACCCAGTACTTC. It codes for CASKGGRGVSQETQYF.

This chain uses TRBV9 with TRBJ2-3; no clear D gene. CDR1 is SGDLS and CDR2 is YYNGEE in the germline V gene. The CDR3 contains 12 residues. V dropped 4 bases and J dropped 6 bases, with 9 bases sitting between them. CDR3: CASSLPPDTQYF. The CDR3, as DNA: TGTGCCAGCAGCCTTCCTCCTGATACGCAGTATTTT. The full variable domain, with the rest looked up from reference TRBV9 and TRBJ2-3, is DSGVTQTPKHLITATGQRVTLRCSPRSGDLSVYWYQQSLDQGLQFLIQYYNGEERAKGNILERFSAQQFPDLHSELNLSSLELGDSALYFCASSLPPDTQYFGPGTRLTVL.

CDR3 bases: TGTGCCAGCAGCTCGGACAGAAGGGACAGTGAGCAGTTCTTC. Its protein is CASSSDRRDSEQFF. This chain connects TRBV7-2 to TRBJ2-1; 7 bases fit TRBD1. The V segment lost 4 bases and the J segment 9 bases; nucleotides outside the gene matches: 9. The CDR3 has 14 amino acids. The V gene's germline CDR1 is SGHTA and CDR2 FQGNSA.

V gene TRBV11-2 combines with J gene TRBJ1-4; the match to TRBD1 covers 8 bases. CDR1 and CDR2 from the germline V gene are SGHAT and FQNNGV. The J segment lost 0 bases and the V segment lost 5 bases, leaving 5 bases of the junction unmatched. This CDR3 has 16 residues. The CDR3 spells CASSPTDRATNEKLFF. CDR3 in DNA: TGTGCCAGCAGCCCGACGGACAGGGCAACTAATGAAAAACTGTTTTTT.

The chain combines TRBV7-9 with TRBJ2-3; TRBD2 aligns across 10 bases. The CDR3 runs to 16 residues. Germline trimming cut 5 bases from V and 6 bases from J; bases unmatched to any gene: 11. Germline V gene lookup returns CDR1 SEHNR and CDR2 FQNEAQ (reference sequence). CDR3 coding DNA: TGTGCCAGCAGCCCTTCACTAGCGGGGAAGGGGGATACGCAGTATTTT. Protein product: CASSPSLAGKGDTQYF.

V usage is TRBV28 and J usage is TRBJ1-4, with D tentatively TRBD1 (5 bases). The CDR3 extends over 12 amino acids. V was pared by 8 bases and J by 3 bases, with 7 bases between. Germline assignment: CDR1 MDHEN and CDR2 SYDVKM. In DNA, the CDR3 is TGTGCCAGCGGGGCGGCTAATGAAAAACTGTTTTTT. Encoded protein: CASGAANEKLFF.